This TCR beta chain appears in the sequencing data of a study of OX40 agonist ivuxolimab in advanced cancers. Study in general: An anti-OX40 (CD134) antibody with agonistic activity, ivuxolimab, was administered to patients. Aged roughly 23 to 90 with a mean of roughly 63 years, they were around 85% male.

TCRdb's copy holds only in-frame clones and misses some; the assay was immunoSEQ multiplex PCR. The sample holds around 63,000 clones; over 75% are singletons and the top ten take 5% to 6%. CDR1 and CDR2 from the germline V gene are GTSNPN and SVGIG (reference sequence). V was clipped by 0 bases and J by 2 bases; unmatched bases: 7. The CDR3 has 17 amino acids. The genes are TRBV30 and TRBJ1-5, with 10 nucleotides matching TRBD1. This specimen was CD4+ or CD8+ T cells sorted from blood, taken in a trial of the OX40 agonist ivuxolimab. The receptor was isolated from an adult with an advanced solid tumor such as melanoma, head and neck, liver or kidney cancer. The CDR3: CAWSVDRGQGGNQPQHF. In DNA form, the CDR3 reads TGTGCCTGGAGTGTAGACAGGGGGCAGGGCGGCAATCAGCCCCAGCATTTT.